This T cell receptor beta chain was observed in a study of T cells in Graves' hyperthyroidism and ophthalmopathy. Study observations and caveats: Most clonotypes that expanded in the thyroid above 0.001 also showed up in blood.

Clinical symptoms, serum thyroxine and TRAb, thyroid ultrasound and orbital computed tomography together formed the diagnostic basis. From RNA transcripts, TCR beta CDR3 regions were amplified. The TCR CDR3 was amplified in a first-round RT-PCR using the HTBI primer set. A single record per CDR3 protein comes from TCRdb applying MiXCR to the multiplex PCR reads. The sample has roughly 380,000 distinct CDR3 sequences; about 13% are singletons. This clonotype was recorded at least ten times. Antigen unknown. The CDR3 sequence is 13 residues long. CDR1 is MNHEY, CDR2 SMNVEV, per germline (reference sequence). V shed 8 bases, J shed 1 base, and the junction held 4 bases outside the gene matches.

The rearrangement joins TRBV27 to TRBJ1-1; 7 bases line up with TRBD1. Sequencing was carried out using blood. This receptor was taken from a man aged 25 to 45 with Graves' hyperthyroidism that later progressed to Graves' ophthalmopathy. This CDR3 is CASADRENTEAFF. In DNA form, the CDR3 reads TGTGCCAGCGCCGACAGGGAGAACACTGAAGCTTTCTTT.